This T cell receptor (beta chain) was sequenced for a study of shared clonotypes between healthy human individuals. Study information: The plates for each donor numbered three CD4 naive, three CD4 memory, two CD8 naive and one CD8 memory.

Genomic DNA belonging to each subset was distributed in equal measure over several immunoSEQ plates. TCRdb keeps only in-frame clones here, not all; method: immunoSEQ multiplex PCR. The sample records about 660,000 clones, roughly 70% being singletons. With regard to this clone: Its specificity is not known. Other nucleotide sequences from this sample produce the same CDR3.

Findings of the study overall: On the whole, naive subsets had larger estimated richness than memory subsets had. There were few donors, and this limited the genetic and exposure-history diversity represented.

The clonotype was recovered from a woman in her thirties in good health. Sequencing was carried out using memory CD4+ T cells sorted from blood. The subset here: CD45RA-negative fraction.

The CDR3 here is CASSPRGGSYNEQFF. Here the CDR3 DNA reads TGTGCCAGCAGTCCCCGGGGGGGTTCCTACAATGAGCAGTTCTTC. The genes are TRBV6-5 and TRBJ2-1, with 8 bases lining up with TRBD2. The CDR3 runs 15 residues. Looked up from germline, CDR1 is MNHEY and CDR2 is SVGAGI. V trimming: 5 bases; J trimming: 1 base; junction bases outside the gene matches: 4.